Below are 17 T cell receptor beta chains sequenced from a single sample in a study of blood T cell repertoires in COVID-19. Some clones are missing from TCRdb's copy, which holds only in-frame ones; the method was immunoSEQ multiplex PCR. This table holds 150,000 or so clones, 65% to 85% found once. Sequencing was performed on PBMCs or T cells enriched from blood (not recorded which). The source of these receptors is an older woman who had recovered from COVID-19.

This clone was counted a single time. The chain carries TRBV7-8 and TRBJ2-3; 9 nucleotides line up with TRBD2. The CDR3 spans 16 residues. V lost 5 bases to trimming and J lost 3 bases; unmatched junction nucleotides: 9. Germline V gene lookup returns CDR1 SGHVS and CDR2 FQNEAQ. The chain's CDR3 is CASSALREGLTDTQYF. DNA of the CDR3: TGTGCCAGCAGCGCTTTGCGGGAGGGCCTTACAGATACGCAGTATTTT.

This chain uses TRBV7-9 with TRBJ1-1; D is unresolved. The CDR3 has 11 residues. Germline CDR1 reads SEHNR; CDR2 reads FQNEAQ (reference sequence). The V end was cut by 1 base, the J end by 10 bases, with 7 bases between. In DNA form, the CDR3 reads TGTGCCAGCAGCTTAGTTTTGGCAGCTTTCTTT. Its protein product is CASSLVLAAFF.

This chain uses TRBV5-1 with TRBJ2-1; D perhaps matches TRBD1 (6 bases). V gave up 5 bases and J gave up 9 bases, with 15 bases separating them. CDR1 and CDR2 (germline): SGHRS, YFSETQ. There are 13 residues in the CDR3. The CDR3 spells CASRQQGLGEQFF. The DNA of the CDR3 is TGCGCCAGCAGGCAGCAGGGGCTGGGTGAGCAGTTCTTC.

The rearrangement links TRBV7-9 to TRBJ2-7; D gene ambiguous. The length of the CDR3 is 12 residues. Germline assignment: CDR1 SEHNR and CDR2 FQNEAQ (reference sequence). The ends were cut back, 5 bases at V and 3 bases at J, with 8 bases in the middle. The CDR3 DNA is TGTGCCAGCAGCCTAGATCACTACGAGCAGTACTTC. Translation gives CASSLDHYEQYF.

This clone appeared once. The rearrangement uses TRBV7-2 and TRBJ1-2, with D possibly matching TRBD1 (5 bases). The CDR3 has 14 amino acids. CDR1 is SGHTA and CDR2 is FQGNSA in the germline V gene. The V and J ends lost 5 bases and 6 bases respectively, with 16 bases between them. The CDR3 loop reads CASSPQGGGNGYTF. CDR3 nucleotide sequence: TGTGCCAGCAGCCCCCAGGGCGGGGGGAATGGCTACACCTTC.

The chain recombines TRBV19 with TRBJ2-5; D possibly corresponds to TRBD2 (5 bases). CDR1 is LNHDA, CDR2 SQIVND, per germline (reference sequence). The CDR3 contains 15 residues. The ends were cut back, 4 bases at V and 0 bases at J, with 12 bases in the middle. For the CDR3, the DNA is TGTGCCAGTAGTAGAGGGCTCACATACCAAGAGACCCAGTACTTC. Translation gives CASSRGLTYQETQYF. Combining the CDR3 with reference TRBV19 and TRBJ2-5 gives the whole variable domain DGGITQSPKYLFRKEGQNVTLSCEQNLNHDAMYWYRQDPGQGLRLIYYSQIVNDFQKGDIAEGYSVSREKKESFPLTVTSAQKNPTAFYLCASSRGLTYQETQYFGPGTRLLVL.

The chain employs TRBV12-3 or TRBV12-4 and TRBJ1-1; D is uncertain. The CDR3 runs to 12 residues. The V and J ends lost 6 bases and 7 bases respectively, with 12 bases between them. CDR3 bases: TGTGCCAGCAGGAGAGGGAACGATGAAGCTTTCTTT. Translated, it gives CASRRGNDEAFF.

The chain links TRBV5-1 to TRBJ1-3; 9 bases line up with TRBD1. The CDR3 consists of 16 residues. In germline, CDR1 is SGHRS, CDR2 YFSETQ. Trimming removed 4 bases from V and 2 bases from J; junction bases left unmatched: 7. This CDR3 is CASSLGGTGTGNTIYF. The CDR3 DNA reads TGCGCCAGCAGCCTCGGGGGGACAGGGACTGGAAACACCATATATTTT. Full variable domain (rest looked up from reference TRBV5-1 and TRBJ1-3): KAGVTQTPRYLIKTRGQQVTLSCSPISGHRSVSWYQQTPGQGLQFLFEYFSETQRNKGNFPGRFSGRQFSNSRSEMNVSTLELGDSALYLCASSLGGTGTGNTIYFGEGSWLTVV.

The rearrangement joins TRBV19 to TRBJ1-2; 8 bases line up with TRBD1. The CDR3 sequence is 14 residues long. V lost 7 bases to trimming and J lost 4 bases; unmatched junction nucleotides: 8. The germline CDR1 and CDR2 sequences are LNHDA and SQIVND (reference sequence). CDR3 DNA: TGTGCCAGTACCCGTGGACAGGGCCCCTATGGCTACACCTTC. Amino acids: CASTRGQGPYGYTF.

The CDR3 reads CASSLAGAGNTIYF. In DNA form, the CDR3 reads TGCGCCAGCAGCTTGGCGGGGGCTGGAAACACCATATATTTT. V usage is TRBV5-1 and J usage is TRBJ1-3, with D possibly TRBD1 on 5 matching bases. Germline CDR1 and CDR2: SGHRS and YFSETQ. The CDR3 runs 14 residues. V was cut by 0 bases and J by 2 bases, with 6 bases left in between. The variable domain in full, completed from reference TRBV5-1 and TRBJ1-3, reads KAGVTQTPRYLIKTRGQQVTLSCSPISGHRSVSWYQQTPGQGLQFLFEYFSETQRNKGNFPGRFSGRQFSNSRSEMNVSTLELGDSALYLCASSLAGAGNTIYFGEGSWLTVV.

The CDR3 coding sequence is TGTGCCAGCTCACCGAAGGGGGGGTTAAACACTGAAGCTTTCTTT. This encodes CASSPKGGLNTEAFF. This sequence joins TRBV18 and TRBJ1-1; the D gene is possibly TRBD1 (6 bases). Trimming removed 3 bases from V and 2 bases from J, with 13 bases in between. The CDR3 totals 15 residues. Germline loops: CDR1 KGHSH, CDR2 LQKENI.

The CDR3 loop is CASRIGGERNEKLFF. The CDR3, as DNA: TGTGCCAGCAGAATCGGGGGAGAACGGAATGAAAAACTGTTTTTT. J is TRBJ1-4 and V is TRBV28; D may be TRBD1 (5 bases). Germline CDR1 reads MDHEN; CDR2 reads SYDVKM. Trimming left V 6 bases short and J 5 bases short, with 16 bases between. The CDR3 runs to 15 residues.

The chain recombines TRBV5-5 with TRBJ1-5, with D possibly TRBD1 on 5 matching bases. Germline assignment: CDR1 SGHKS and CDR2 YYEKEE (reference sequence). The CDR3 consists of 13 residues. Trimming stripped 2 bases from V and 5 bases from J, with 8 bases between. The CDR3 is CASSFQGYQPQHF. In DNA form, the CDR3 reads TGTGCCAGCAGCTTTCAGGGTTATCAGCCCCAGCATTTT.

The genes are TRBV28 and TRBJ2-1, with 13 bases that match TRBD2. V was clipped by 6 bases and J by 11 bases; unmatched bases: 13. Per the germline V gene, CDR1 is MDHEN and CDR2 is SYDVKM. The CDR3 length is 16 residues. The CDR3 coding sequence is TGTGCCAGCAGCAGTCCCGGGACTAGCGGGACCACGAAGCAGTTCTTC. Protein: CASSSPGTSGTTKQFF.

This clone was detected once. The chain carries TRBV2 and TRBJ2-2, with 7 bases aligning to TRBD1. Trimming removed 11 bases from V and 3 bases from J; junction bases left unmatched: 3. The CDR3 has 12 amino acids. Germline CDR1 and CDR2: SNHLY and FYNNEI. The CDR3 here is CAGTEHTGELFF. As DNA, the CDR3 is TGTGCCGGGACAGAGCACACCGGGGAGCTGTTTTTT.

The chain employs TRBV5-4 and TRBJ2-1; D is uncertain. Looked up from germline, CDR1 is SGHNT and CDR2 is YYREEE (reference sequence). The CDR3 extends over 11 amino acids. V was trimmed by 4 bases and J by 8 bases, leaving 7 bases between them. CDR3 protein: CASSRTDEQFF. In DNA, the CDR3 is TGTGCCAGCAGCCGAACGGATGAGCAGTTCTTC.

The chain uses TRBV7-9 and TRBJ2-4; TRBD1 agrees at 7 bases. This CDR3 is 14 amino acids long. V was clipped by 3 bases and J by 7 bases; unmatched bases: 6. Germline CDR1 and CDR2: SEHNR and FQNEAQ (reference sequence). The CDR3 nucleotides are TGTGCCAGCAGCTTCTCGACAGGGCTTAACATTCAGTACTTC. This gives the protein CASSFSTGLNIQYF.